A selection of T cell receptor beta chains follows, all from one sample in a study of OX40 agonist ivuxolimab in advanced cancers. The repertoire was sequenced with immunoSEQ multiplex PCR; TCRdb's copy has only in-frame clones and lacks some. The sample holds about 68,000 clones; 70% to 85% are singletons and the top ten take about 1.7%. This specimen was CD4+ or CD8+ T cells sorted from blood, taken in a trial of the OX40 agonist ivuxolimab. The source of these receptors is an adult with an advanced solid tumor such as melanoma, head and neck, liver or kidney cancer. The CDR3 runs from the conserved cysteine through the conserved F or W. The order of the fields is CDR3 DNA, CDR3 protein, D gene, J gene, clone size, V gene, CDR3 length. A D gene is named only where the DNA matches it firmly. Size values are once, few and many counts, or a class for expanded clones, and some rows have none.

TGTGCCAGCAGCCCCTGGACTAGCGCCAATGAGCAGTTCTTC,CASSPWTSANEQFF,TRBD2,TRBJ2-1,once,TRBV7-2,14
TGTGCCAGCGGGTTTGGGGCTACCCCTAGCTCCTACGAGCAGTACTTC,CASGFGATPSSYEQYF,.,TRBJ2-7,.,TRBV9,16
TGTGCCAGCAGCTTTGAGCTAGGGGGCTACAATGAGCAGTTCTTC,CASSFELGGYNEQFF,.,TRBJ2-1,few,TRBV7-2,15
TGCGCCAGCAGCCAAGGCGACAGCTATTACAATGAGCAGTTCTTC,CASSQGDSYYNEQFF,.,TRBJ2-1,.,TRBV4-3,15
TGTGCCAGCAGCCAGCGGCCCGGGACAGAGTCCTACGAGCAGTACTTC,CASSQRPGTESYEQYF,TRBD1,TRBJ2-7,.,TRBV7-6,16
TGTGCCAGCAGGGATGGTTTCGGGACTGAAGCTTTCTTT,CASRDGFGTEAFF,.,TRBJ1-1,.,TRBV25-1,13
TGTGCCAGCAGCCCCAAGGGAGGACAGGGCCGAGAAAAACTGTTTTTT,CASSPKGGQGREKLFF,TRBD1,TRBJ1-4,.,TRBV9,16
TGTGCCAGCAGCCGCCGAATCCGGGACAATGAGCAGTTCTTC,CASSRRIRDNEQFF,.,TRBJ2-1,.,TRBV14,14
TGTGCCTCGTCCGGGACAGGGAGAACCGGGGAGCTGTTTTTT,CASSGTGRTGELFF,TRBD1,TRBJ2-2,.,TRBV10-3,14
TGTGCCAGCAGCTTAGAGGGGACTAGCGGGGGCGGGGAGCAGTACTTC,CASSLEGTSGGGEQYF,TRBD2,TRBJ2-7,once,TRBV7-2,16
TGTGCCAGCAGCTCGAGGAAAGGCAAAAACATTCAGTACTTC,CASSSRKGKNIQYF,.,TRBJ2-4,once,TRBV2,14
TGCGCCAGCAGCCCCCCCCTAGCGACCGGGGAGCTGTTTTTT,CASSPPLATGELFF,.,TRBJ2-2,.,TRBV5-1,14
TGTGCCAGCTCACCAGACAGGGCCTACGAGCAGTACTTC,CASSPDRAYEQYF,TRBD1,TRBJ2-7,.,TRBV18,13
TGTGCCAGCAGCCCGCAGGTCTCGGGCACCGGGGAGCTGTTTTTT,CASSPQVSGTGELFF,.,TRBJ2-2,medium-sized,TRBV7-2,15
TGTGCCAGTAGTGCTGACAGGGGGAACACCGGGGAGCTGTTTTTT,CASSADRGNTGELFF,TRBD1,TRBJ2-2,.,TRBV19,15
TGTGCCAGCAGCGTGGGACTAGCGGGATCTAACTCCTACAATGAGCAGTTCTTC,CASSVGLAGSNSYNEQFF,TRBD2,TRBJ2-1,once,TRBV7-9,18
TGCGCCAGCAGCCAAGTCGGGGTGTCGGGGTATCAGCCCCAGCATTTT,CASSQVGVSGYQPQHF,.,TRBJ1-5,.,TRBV4-3,16
TGTGCCAGCAGCCGTGACAGTTTGTCCTACTACGAGCAGTACTTC,CASSRDSLSYYEQYF,.,TRBJ2-7,.,TRBV11-2,15
TGCGCCAGCAGCCCGGACAGTTTGGGAGGATACACCTTC,CASSPDSLGGYTF,.,TRBJ1-2,.,TRBV5-1,13
TGTGCCAGCAGTGAGAGCGGGAGAGGAAGGGACAATGAGCAGTTCTTC,CASSESGRGRDNEQFF,TRBD2,TRBJ2-1,.,TRBV28,16
TGTGCCAGCAGCCGTGGGCTGGGTTCCGAGCAGTACTTC,CASSRGLGSEQYF,.,TRBJ2-7,.,TRBV27,13
TGTGCCAGCTCACCGGGACTAGCGAGATACAATGAGCAGTTCTTC,CASSPGLARYNEQFF,TRBD2,TRBJ2-1,.,TRBV18,15
TGCAGCGTTGGACTACAGGGGGATAGCAATCAGCCCCAGCATTTT,CSVGLQGDSNQPQHF,TRBD1,TRBJ1-5,.,TRBV29-1,15
TGTGCCAGCATAAGGTTGAACACTGAAGCTTTCTTT,CASIRLNTEAFF,.,TRBJ1-1,.,TRBV2,12
TGTGCCAGCAGCATCACCGGGACAGGGGACAATGAGCAGTTCTTC,CASSITGTGDNEQFF,TRBD1,TRBJ2-1,.,TRBV11-3,15
TGTGCCAGCAGATTAAGGACAGGGGGTACCTACGAGCAGTACTTC,CASRLRTGGTYEQYF,TRBD1,TRBJ2-7,few,TRBV6-5,15
TGCGCCAGCAGCATAGGGGTTAGCTCTGGAAACACCATATATTTT,CASSIGVSSGNTIYF,.,TRBJ1-3,once,TRBV4-3,15
TGTGCCAGCAGCTATACCTTGGGAGGCTACACCTTC,CASSYTLGGYTF,.,TRBJ1-2,.,TRBV9,12
TGTGCCAGCACCCGGGGGCGAGCGGGGGGCACAGATACGCAGTATTTT,CASTRGRAGGTDTQYF,TRBD2,TRBJ2-3,.,TRBV9,16
TGTGCCAGCAGTACAGACAGGCAAGATACGCAGTATTTT,CASSTDRQDTQYF,.,TRBJ2-3,.,TRBV2,13
TGCGCCAGCAGCCATGCCGACAGGGAGAACACTGAAGCTTTCTTT,CASSHADRENTEAFF,TRBD1,TRBJ1-1,.,TRBV5-1,15
TGTGCCAGCAGAGTAGACAGCGCCGCCGGATCGTTCTTC,CASRVDSAAGSFF,.,TRBJ2-1,few,TRBV2,13
TGTGCCAGCAGTTCTCCTTCGGGACATAGGAACACTGAAGCTTTCTTT,CASSSPSGHRNTEAFF,.,TRBJ1-1,.,TRBV28,16
TGTGCCAGCAGCCCCCAGCGGCTCTACGAGCAGTACTTC,CASSPQRLYEQYF,.,TRBJ2-7,.,TRBV7-2,13
TGTGCCAGTAGTATTTTGGTGATAGGGCCCCAGCATTTT,CASSILVIGPQHF,.,TRBJ1-5,.,TRBV19,13
TGTGCCAGCTCACCCCCACGGGGCTCCTACGAGCAGTACTTC,CASSPPRGSYEQYF,.,TRBJ2-7,once,TRBV18,14
TGCGCCAGCAGCTTGGAAGGTATCGATGAGCAGTTCTTC,CASSLEGIDEQFF,.,TRBJ2-1,.,TRBV5-1,13
TGTGCCAGCAGCTTTGGGGGGGCCGGGGCCAACGTCCTGACTTTC,CASSFGGAGANVLTF,.,TRBJ2-6,.,TRBV7-9,15
TGCGCCAGCAGCTCCGGACGGGCGCTTCAGGAAAAACTGTTTTTT,CASSSGRALQEKLFF,.,TRBJ1-4,.,TRBV5-1,15
TGCAGCGTTGTCGACGTGGGAAACACTGAAGCTTTCTTT,CSVVDVGNTEAFF,.,TRBJ1-1,.,TRBV29-1,13
TGTGCCAGCAGCGTTGTAGGTGGCGGGGGCTACACCTTC,CASSVVGGGGYTF,.,TRBJ1-2,once,TRBV9,13
TGTGCCAGCAGCTTAGGGGACAGCCGTTCCGAGGGGTACTTC,CASSLGDSRSEGYF,TRBD1,TRBJ2-7,.,TRBV7-2,14